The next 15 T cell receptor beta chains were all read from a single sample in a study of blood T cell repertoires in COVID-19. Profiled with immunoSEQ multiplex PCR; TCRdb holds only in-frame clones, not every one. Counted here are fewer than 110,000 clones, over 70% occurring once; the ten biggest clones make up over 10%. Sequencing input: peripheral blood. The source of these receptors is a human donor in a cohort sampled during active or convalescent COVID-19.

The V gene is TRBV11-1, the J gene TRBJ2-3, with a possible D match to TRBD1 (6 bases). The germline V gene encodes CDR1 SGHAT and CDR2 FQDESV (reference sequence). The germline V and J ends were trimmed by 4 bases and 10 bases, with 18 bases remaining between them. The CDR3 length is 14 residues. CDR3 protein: CASSSLRTDRAQYF. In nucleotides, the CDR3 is TGTGCCAGCAGCTCCCTCAGGACAGATAGAGCGCAGTATTTT. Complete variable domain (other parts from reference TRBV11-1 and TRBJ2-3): EAEVAQSPRYKITEKSQAVAFWCDPISGHATLYWYRQILGQGPELLVQFQDESVVDDSQLPKDRFSAERLKGVDSTLKIQPAELGDSAMYLCASSSLRTDRAQYFGPGTRLTVL.

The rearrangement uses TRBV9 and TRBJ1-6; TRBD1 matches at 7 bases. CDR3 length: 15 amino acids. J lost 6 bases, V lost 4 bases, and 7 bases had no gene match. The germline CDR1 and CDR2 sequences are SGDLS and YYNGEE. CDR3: CASSPGQAGNSPLHF. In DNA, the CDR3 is TGTGCCAGCAGCCCCGGACAGGCTGGTAATTCACCCCTCCACTTT. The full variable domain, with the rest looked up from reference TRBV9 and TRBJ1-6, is DSGVTQTPKHLITATGQRVTLRCSPRSGDLSVYWYQQSLDQGLQFLIQYYNGEERAKGNILERFSAQQFPDLHSELNLSSLELGDSALYFCASSPGQAGNSPLHFGNGTRLTVT.

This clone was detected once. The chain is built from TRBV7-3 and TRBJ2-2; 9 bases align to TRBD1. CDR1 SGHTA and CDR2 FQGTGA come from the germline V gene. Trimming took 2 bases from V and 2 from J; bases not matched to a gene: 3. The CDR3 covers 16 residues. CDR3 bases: TGTGCCAGCAGCTTAGGGGACAGGGTTAACACCGGGGAGCTGTTTTTT. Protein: CASSLGDRVNTGELFF. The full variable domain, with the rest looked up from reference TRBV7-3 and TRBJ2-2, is GAGVSQTPSNKVTEKGKYVELRCDPISGHTALYWYRQSLGQGPEFLIYFQGTGAADDSGLPNDRFFAVRPEGSVSTLKIQRTERGDSAVYLCASSLGDRVNTGELFFGEGSRLTVL.

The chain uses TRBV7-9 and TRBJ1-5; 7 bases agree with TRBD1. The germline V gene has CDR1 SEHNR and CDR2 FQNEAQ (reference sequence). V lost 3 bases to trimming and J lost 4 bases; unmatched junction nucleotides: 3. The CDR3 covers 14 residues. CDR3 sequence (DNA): TGTGCCAGCAGCTTTGAACAGGGGAATCAGCCCCAGCATTTT. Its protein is CASSFEQGNQPQHF.

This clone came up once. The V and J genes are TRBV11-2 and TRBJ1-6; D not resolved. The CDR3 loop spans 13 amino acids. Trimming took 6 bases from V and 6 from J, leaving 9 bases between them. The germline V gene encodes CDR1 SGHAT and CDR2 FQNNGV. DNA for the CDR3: TGTGCCAGCAGAACCCAGGTTAATTCACCCCTCCACTTT. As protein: CASRTQVNSPLHF.

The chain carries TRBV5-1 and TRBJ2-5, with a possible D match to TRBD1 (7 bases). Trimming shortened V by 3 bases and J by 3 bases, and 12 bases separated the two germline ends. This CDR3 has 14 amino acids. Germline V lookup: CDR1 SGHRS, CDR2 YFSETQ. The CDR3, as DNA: TGCGCCAGCAGCTCAGGAGGGGGCGAAGAGACCCAGTACTTC. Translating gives CASSSGGGEETQYF.

The CDR3 spells CASSIQAQGYGYTF. The CDR3 region has the DNA TGTGCCAGCAGTATCCAGGCCCAGGGCTATGGCTACACCTTC. The chain links TRBV2 to TRBJ1-2; D possibly corresponds to TRBD1 (5 bases). The CDR3 extends over 14 amino acids. Trimming took 5 bases from V and 4 from J, leaving 14 bases between them. The germline V gene encodes CDR1 SNHLY and CDR2 FYNNEI.

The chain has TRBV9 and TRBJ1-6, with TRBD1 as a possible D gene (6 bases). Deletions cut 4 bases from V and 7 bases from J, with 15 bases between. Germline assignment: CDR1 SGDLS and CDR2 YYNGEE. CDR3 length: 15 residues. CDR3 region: CASSPKGTFNSPLHF. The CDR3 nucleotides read TGTGCCAGCAGCCCCAAGGGGACATTCAATTCACCCCTCCACTTT. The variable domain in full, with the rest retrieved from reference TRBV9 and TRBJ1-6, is DSGVTQTPKHLITATGQRVTLRCSPRSGDLSVYWYQQSLDQGLQFLIQYYNGEERAKGNILERFSAQQFPDLHSELNLSSLELGDSALYFCASSPKGTFNSPLHFGNGTRLTVT.

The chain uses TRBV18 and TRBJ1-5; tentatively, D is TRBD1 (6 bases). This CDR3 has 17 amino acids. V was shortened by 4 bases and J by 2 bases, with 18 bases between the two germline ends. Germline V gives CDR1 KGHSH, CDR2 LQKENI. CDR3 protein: CASSRERGGWGNQPQHF. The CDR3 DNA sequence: TGTGCCAGCTCACGGGAGCGAGGGGGTTGGGGCAATCAGCCCCAGCATTTT.

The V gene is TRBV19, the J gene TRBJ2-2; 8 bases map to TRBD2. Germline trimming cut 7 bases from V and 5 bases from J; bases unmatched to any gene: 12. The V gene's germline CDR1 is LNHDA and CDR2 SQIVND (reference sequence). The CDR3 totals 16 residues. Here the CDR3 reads CASTTRGVAGTGELFF. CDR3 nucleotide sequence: TGTGCCAGTACCACCCGCGGGGTAGCGGGGACCGGGGAGCTGTTTTTT.

The CDR3 coding sequence is TGTGCCAGCAGCTTAGACAGGCGCGAGCAGTACTTC. This encodes CASSLDRREQYF. The chain couples TRBV7-2 to TRBJ2-7; D might be TRBD1 (5 bases). V gave up 1 base and J gave up 6 bases, with 7 bases separating them. Germline CDR1 and CDR2: SGHTA and FQGNSA. The CDR3 loop spans 12 amino acids.

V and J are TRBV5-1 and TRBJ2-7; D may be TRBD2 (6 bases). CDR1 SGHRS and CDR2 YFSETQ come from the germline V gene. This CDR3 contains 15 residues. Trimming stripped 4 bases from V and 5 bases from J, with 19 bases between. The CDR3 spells CASSRTEGSVHEQYF. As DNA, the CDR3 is TGCGCCAGCAGCCGGACGGAGGGAAGCGTCCACGAGCAGTACTTC.

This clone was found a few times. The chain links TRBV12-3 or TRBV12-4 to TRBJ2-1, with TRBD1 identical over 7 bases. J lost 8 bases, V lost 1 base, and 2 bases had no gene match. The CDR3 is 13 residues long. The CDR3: CASSLDQGDEQFF. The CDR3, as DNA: TGTGCCAGCAGTTTAGATCAGGGGGATGAGCAGTTCTTC.

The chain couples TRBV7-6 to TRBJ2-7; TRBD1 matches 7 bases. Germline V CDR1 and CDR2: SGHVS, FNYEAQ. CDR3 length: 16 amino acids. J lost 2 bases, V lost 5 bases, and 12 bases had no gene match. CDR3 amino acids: CASSPQTGLGAYEQYF. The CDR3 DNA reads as TGTGCCAGCAGCCCCCAGACAGGGCTAGGTGCCTACGAGCAGTACTTC. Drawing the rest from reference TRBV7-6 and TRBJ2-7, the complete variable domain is GAGVSQSPRYKVTKRGQDVALRCDPISGHVSLYWYRQALGQGPEFLTYFNYEAQQDKSGLPNDRFSAERPEGSISTLTIQRTEQRDSAMYRCASSPQTGLGAYEQYFGPGTRLTVT.

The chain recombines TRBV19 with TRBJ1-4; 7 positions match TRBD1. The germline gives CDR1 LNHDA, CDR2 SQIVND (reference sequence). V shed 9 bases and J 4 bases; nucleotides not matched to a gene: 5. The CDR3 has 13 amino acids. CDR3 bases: TGTGCCAGCTGGGACAGTTTTAATGAAAAACTGTTTTTT. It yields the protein CASWDSFNEKLFF. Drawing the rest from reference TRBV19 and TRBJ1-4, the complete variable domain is DGGITQSPKYLFRKEGQNVTLSCEQNLNHDAMYWYRQDPGQGLRLIYYSQIVNDFQKGDIAEGYSVSREKKESFPLTVTSAQKNPTAFYLCASWDSFNEKLFFGSGTQLSVL.